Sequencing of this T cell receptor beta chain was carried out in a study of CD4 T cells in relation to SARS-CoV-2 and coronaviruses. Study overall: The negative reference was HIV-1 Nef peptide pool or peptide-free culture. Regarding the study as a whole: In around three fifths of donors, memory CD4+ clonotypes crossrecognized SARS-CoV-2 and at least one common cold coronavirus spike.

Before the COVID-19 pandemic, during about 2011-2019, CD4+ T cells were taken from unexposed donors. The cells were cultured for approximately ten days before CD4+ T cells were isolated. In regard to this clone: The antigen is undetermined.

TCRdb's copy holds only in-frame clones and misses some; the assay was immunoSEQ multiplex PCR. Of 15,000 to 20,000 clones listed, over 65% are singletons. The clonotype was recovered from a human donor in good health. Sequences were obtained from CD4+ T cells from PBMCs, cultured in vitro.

CDR3 nucleotide sequence: TGTGCCAGCAGCTTTACCGGGACAGGGAGTAAAGCTTTCTTT. Its protein product is CASSFTGTGSKAFF. This chain uses TRBV11-2 with TRBJ1-1; 9 bases line up with TRBD1. Germline CDR1 SGHAT, CDR2 FQNNGV. With V trimmed by 3 bases and J by 9 bases, 8 bases remained unmatched. The CDR3 is 14 amino acids.